This TCR beta chain emerged from a study of blood T cell repertoires in COVID-19. Turning to the study itself: Researchers got acute and convalescent COVID-19 samples from the United States, Italy and Spain. T cells, B-cell-depleted T cells, or PBMCs provided the cDNA or gDNA that served as material.

Germline loops: CDR1 SGHTA, CDR2 FQGNSA. Trimming cost V 5 bases and J 8 bases; bases outside gene matches: 8. The CDR3 has 15 amino acids. Under the authors' procedure: Amplification with reference gene primers provided the estimates of nucleated cell counts. The method was immunoSEQ multiplex PCR; TCRdb's version includes in-frame clones alone and lacks a portion of them. For V, J and clone size, that table is used; D and trimming come from the DNA. The sample consists of 150,000 to 200,000 clones, 90% of them appearing once. This clonotype was obtained from a man aged 55-75 years with active or convalescent COVID-19. The sequenced sample consisted of peripheral blood. The chain links TRBV7-2 to TRBJ1-4, with 10 nucleotides matching TRBD1. For the CDR3, the DNA is TGTGCCAGCAGCCCCTGGGACAGGGGATCAGAAAAACTGTTTTTT. This translates into CASSPWDRGSEKLFF. The entire variable domain, with the rest obtained from reference TRBV7-2 and TRBJ1-4, is as follows: GAGVSQSPSNKVTEKGKDVELRCDPISGHTALYWYRQSLGQGLEFLIYFQGNSAPDKSGLPSDRFSAERTGGSVSTLTIQRTQQEDSAVYLCASSPWDRGSEKLFFGSGTQLSVL.